Presented here are 27 T cell receptor beta chains from one specimen sequenced in a study of T cell responses to AZD1222 COVID-19 vaccine (dated by TCRdb to the early 2020s). The receptor library was made with the immunoSEQ multiplex PCR assay. The table was pulled from immuneACCESS by TCRdb, which kept in-frame rearrangements only. Such tables lose some clones; where checked, under half of the loss comes from unresolved V genes, and the rest has no known cause. The sample includes over 100,000 clones, with roughly 87% observed a single time. Of the sample, 4.5% to 5.5% falls within the top ten clones. Explained via the paper, the time point label denotes: baseline before first vaccination. The sequencing here drew on peripheral blood, taken on day 0 of AZD1222 vaccination. The receptor set was obtained from an adult in good health.

The chain recombines TRBV6-2 or TRBV6-3 with TRBJ2-1; D could derive from TRBD1 or TRBD2 (6 bases each). There are 14 residues in the CDR3. Germline CDR1 reads MNHEY; CDR2 reads SVGEGT. The V end lost 6 bases, the J end lost 9 bases, and 18 bases lay between the germline ends. CDR3 residues: CASSLRGARFEQFF. In DNA form, the CDR3 reads TGTGCCAGCAGCCTGAGGGGGGCGCGCTTTGAGCAGTTCTTC.

The V gene is TRBV6-2 or TRBV6-3, the J gene TRBJ2-7; 10 nucleotides match TRBD2. The CDR3 sequence is 18 residues long. The V gene end was trimmed by 0 bases and the J gene end by 2 bases; junction bases not matched to a gene: 10. Germline V gene data show CDR1 as MNHEY and CDR2 as SVGEGT. In DNA, the CDR3 is TGTGCCAGCAGTTACTCGGTAGCTAGCGGGAGTGTGCCCTACGAGCAGTACTTC. This gives the protein CASSYSVASGSVPYEQYF.

The chain carries TRBV21-1 and TRBJ1-3. TRBV21-1 is marked as a pseudogene. The CDR3 loop spans 15 amino acids. CDR3 region: CASSKIGEAGNTIYF. As DNA, the CDR3 is TGTGCCAGCAGCAAAATAGGGGAGGCTGGAAACACCATATATTTT.

This chain links TRBV27 with TRBJ1-1; possible D gene TRBD1, 5 bases. Trimming stripped 1 base from V and 1 base from J, with 13 bases between. The length of the CDR3 is 16 residues. Germline CDR1 MNHEY, CDR2 SMNVEV (reference sequence). Here the CDR3 reads CASSLWSPGRNTEAFF. The CDR3 DNA reads TGTGCCAGCAGTTTATGGTCGCCAGGGCGGAACACTGAAGCTTTCTTT.

The CDR3 DNA sequence: TGTGCCATCCCACTAGCGTCCCAAGAGACCCAGTACTTC. This translates into CAIPLASQETQYF. This chain connects TRBV2 to TRBJ2-5; TRBD2 agrees at 7 bases. Germline V gives CDR1 SNHLY, CDR2 FYNNEI. V dropped 10 bases and J dropped 1; count of bases not matched to a gene: 6. The CDR3 runs to 13 residues.

The chain has TRBV6-5 and TRBJ1-2; 10 bases line up with TRBD1. Trimming at V came to 4 bases and at J to 2 bases, leaving 4 bases not matched to a gene. Germline loops: CDR1 MNHEY, CDR2 SVGAGI. CDR3 length: 15 residues. The CDR3 protein is CASSWRQGANYGYTF. In DNA form, the CDR3 reads TGTGCCAGCAGTTGGCGACAGGGGGCCAACTATGGCTACACCTTC.

The chain recombines TRBV6-6 with TRBJ2-5; 8 bases are shared with TRBD2. Germline trimming cut 5 bases from V and 3 bases from J; bases unmatched to any gene: 20. The CDR3 runs 19 residues. Germline CDR1 MNHNY, CDR2 SVGAGI (reference sequence). The CDR3 DNA reads TGTGCCAGCAGTCAGAGGGGGAGGTCCGGGAGGGTTAAAGAAGAGACCCAGTACTTC. Translation gives CASSQRGRSGRVKEETQYF.

The gene calls are TRBV3-1 (or the pseudogene TRBV3-2) and TRBJ1-2; a weak D match, TRBD1 (5 bases). The V end lost 0 bases, the J end lost 4 bases, and 9 bases lay between the germline ends. In germline, CDR1 is LGHDT, CDR2 YNNKEL (reference sequence). The CDR3 is 14 amino acids. CDR3 sequence (DNA): TGTGCCAGCAGCCAAGATATAGGGGCCTATGGCTACACCTTC. Encoded protein: CASSQDIGAYGYTF.

Details on this clone: Different DNA sequences within this sample yield the same CDR3. V usage is TRBV18 and J usage is TRBJ2-7; weak D call: TRBD1 (6 bases). This CDR3 spans 14 amino acids. Germline CDR1 reads KGHSH; CDR2 reads LQKENI. The V gene lost 3 bases and the J gene lost 2 bases, with 11 bases spanning the gap. In DNA form, the CDR3 reads TGTGCCAGCTCACCGCGGCAGGGGACCTACGAGCAGTACTTC. Translating gives CASSPRQGTYEQYF.

The J gene is TRBJ1-4, the V gene TRBV2; 8 nucleotides agree with TRBD1. Trimming took 6 bases from V and 2 from J; bases not matched to a gene: 8. Germline-derived CDR1 and CDR2 are SNHLY and FYNNEI. This CDR3 contains 16 residues. CDR3 amino acids: CASSAEHRGTNEKLFF. The CDR3 nucleotides are TGTGCCAGCAGCGCAGAACACAGGGGGACTAATGAAAAACTGTTTTTT.

The chain couples TRBV11-3 to TRBJ1-1; no definite D call. Germline values: CDR1 SGHNT, CDR2 YENEEA. CDR3 length: 13 amino acids. V shed 5 bases and J shed 10 bases, with 17 bases lying between them. In DNA, the CDR3 is TGTGCCAGCAGCCGTATTTTGAGGATCAGAGCTTTCTTT. Translation: CASSRILRIRAFF.

V gene TRBV4-1 combines with J gene TRBJ1-1; no definite D call. In germline, CDR1 is MGHRA, CDR2 YSYEKL. The CDR3 length is 13 residues. V gave up 7 bases and J gave up 0 bases, with 9 bases separating them. The CDR3 region has the DNA TGCGCCAGCAACGCAGTTATGAACACTGAAGCTTTCTTT. It codes for CASNAVMNTEAFF.

The chain joins TRBV19 to TRBJ2-1; maybe TRBD1 (6 bases). The V and J ends lost 3 bases and 6 bases respectively, with 15 bases between them. In germline, CDR1 is LNHDA, CDR2 SQIVND (reference sequence). This CDR3 has 15 residues. The CDR3 nucleotides are TGTGCCAGTAGTATTGGACAGCCGAACCCCAATGAGCAGTTCTTC. It translates to CASSIGQPNPNEQFF. The whole variable domain, remainder taken from reference TRBV19 and TRBJ2-1, is DGGITQSPKYLFRKEGQNVTLSCEQNLNHDAMYWYRQDPGQGLRLIYYSQIVNDFQKGDIAEGYSVSREKKESFPLTVTSAQKNPTAFYLCASSIGQPNPNEQFFGPGTRLTVL.

This clone was recorded once. The rearrangement links TRBV28 to TRBJ2-7; 9 positions agree with TRBD2. V was clipped by 10 bases and J by 3 bases; unmatched bases: 10. This CDR3 region has 14 residues. The germline gives CDR1 MDHEN, CDR2 SYDVKM. Written as DNA, the CDR3 is TGTGCCACCCGTCCGGCGGGAGGGATCTACGAGCAGTACTTC. It translates to CATRPAGGIYEQYF.

The rearrangement links TRBV7-2 to TRBJ1-4; TRBD1 matches 8 bases. The V segment lost 1 base and the J segment 6 bases; nucleotides outside the gene matches: 7. The CDR3 extends over 16 amino acids. The germline V gene has CDR1 SGHTA and CDR2 FQGNSA. The CDR3, as DNA: TGTGCCAGCAGCTTAGTCCGGACAGGGACCCATGAAAAACTGTTTTTT. Translated, it gives CASSLVRTGTHEKLFF.

J is TRBJ2-7 and V is TRBV7-9, with 10 positions matching TRBD2. Germline lookup yields CDR1 SEHNR and CDR2 FQNEAQ (reference sequence). The CDR3 totals 16 residues. V gave up 1 base and J gave up 6 bases; unmatched junction bases: 9. The CDR3 coding sequence is TGTGCCAGCAGCTTAGAAAACAAGCGGGGGGGCTTCGAGCAGTACTTC. Translating it yields CASSLENKRGGFEQYF.

The CDR3 DNA sequence: TGTGCCAGTACCAAGGACGAAACTCTTCCCGGCACTGAAGCTTTCTTT. Translation: CASTKDETLPGTEAFF. This chain connects TRBV19 to TRBJ1-1, with unresolved D. CDR1 and CDR2 from the germline V gene are LNHDA and SQIVND (reference sequence). This CDR3 is 16 amino acids long. Trimming left V 7 bases short and J 4 bases short, with 22 bases between.

This chain connects TRBV11-2 to TRBJ2-1, with D uncertain. V was trimmed by 1 base and J by 6 bases, leaving 13 bases between them. The CDR3 spans 15 residues. Germline V gives CDR1 SGHAT, CDR2 FQNNGV. The CDR3 sequence is CASSLGPSGTNEQFF. The DNA for the CDR3 is TGTGCCAGCAGCTTAGGTCCCTCTGGAACCAATGAGCAGTTCTTC.

This chain uses TRBV6-5 with TRBJ2-5; TRBD2 is a possible D gene (5 bases). Germline V lookup: CDR1 MNHEY, CDR2 SVGAGI. Deletions cut 0 bases from V and 9 bases from J, with 17 bases between. The CDR3 covers 15 residues. The CDR3 loop reads CASSYSEADRTPQYF. The CDR3 region has the DNA TGTGCCAGCAGTTACTCGGAAGCGGACCGGACGCCCCAGTACTTC.

This chain connects TRBV27 to TRBJ1-4, with D unclear. In germline, CDR1 is MNHEY, CDR2 SMNVEV (reference sequence). V lost 2 bases and J lost 8, with 9 bases in between. CDR3 size: 13 residues. The CDR3, as DNA: TGTGCCAGCAGTTTACGAACCGTCGAAAAACTGTTTTTT. Translation gives CASSLRTVEKLFF.

V is TRBV6-2 or TRBV6-3 and J is TRBJ1-1; D is unresolved. V lost 1 base and J lost 1, with 7 bases in between. Germline CDR1 is MNHEY and CDR2 is SVGEGT. The CDR3 runs to 14 residues. CDR3 nucleotide sequence: TGTGCCAGCAGTTACTGGACGGGGAACACTGAAGCTTTCTTT. Protein: CASSYWTGNTEAFF.

This clone appeared a single time. The chain joins TRBV18 to TRBJ1-3; the D is unclear. Deletions cut 3 bases from V and 2 bases from J, with 14 bases between. The germline V gene has CDR1 KGHSH and CDR2 LQKENI. The CDR3 runs 16 residues. This CDR3 reads CASSPPPSATGNTIYF. The CDR3 nucleotides read TGTGCCAGCTCACCTCCCCCCAGTGCCACTGGAAACACCATATATTTT. Filled out from reference TRBV18 and TRBJ1-3, the complete variable domain reads NAGVMQNPRHLVRRRGQEARLRCSPMKGHSHVYWYRQLPEEGLKFMVYLQKENIIDESGMPKERFSAEFPKEGPSILRIQQVVRGDSAAYFCASSPPPSATGNTIYFGEGSWLTVV.

This rearrangement joins TRBV3-1 (or the pseudogene TRBV3-2) to TRBJ2-3; 7 nucleotides agree with TRBD1. This CDR3 is built from 15 residues. The germline V gene has CDR1 LGHDT and CDR2 YNNKEL (reference sequence). J was trimmed by 1 base and V by 6 bases; bases with no gene match: 7. In nucleotides, the CDR3 is TGTGCCAGCAGGGGTACAGGGGAAGGCACAGATACGCAGTATTTT. Amino acid sequence: CASRGTGEGTDTQYF.

The chain has TRBV7-9 and TRBJ2-2; unclear D gene. This CDR3 has 14 amino acids. Trimming took 3 bases from V and 1 from J, leaving 6 bases between them. Germline V lookup: CDR1 SEHNR, CDR2 FQNEAQ (reference sequence). The CDR3 coding sequence is TGTGCCAGCAGCTTTATAGGGAACACCGGGGAGCTGTTTTTT. Its translation: CASSFIGNTGELFF.

CDR3 sequence (DNA): TGTGCCAGCAGTTTAACAGGGTTCAATCAGCCCCAGCATTTT. This translates into CASSLTGFNQPQHF. The chain uses TRBV6-5 and TRBJ1-5, with D perhaps TRBD1 (6 bases). Germline V gene lookup returns CDR1 MNHEY and CDR2 SVGAGI. V gave up 4 bases and J gave up 3 bases, with 10 bases separating them. There are 14 residues in the CDR3.

The V gene is TRBV2, the J gene TRBJ1-1, with D perhaps matching TRBD1 (6 bases). This CDR3 contains 14 residues. The V gene's germline CDR1 is SNHLY and CDR2 FYNNEI. Deletions cut 5 bases from V and 1 base from J, with 11 bases between. The CDR3 DNA reads as TGTGCCAGCAGTCAGGACAGTACGAACACTGAAGCTTTCTTT. This codes for CASSQDSTNTEAFF.

This chain uses TRBV28 with TRBJ2-7; the D gene is possibly TRBD1 (5 bases). CDR3 length equals 12 residues. Trimming removed 3 bases at V and 3 bases at J, with 6 bases between. The germline V gene has CDR1 MDHEN and CDR2 SYDVKM. The CDR3 nucleotides read TGTGCCAGCAGTTTTGACAGCTACGAGCAGTACTTC. It specifies CASSFDSYEQYF.